This T cell receptor beta chain is from a study of T-cell memory formation after mild COVID-19 (dated by TCRdb to about 2021). Notes on the research overall: TCR sequence clusters from the two donors were largely donor specific. Longitudinal TCRalpha and TCRbeta repertoire sequencing tracked T-cell clones expanding and contracting after mild COVID-19 in a couple of donors. The cohort comprised two young, previously healthy adult volunteers, one female and one male. Study-level results and caveats: Only a couple of mild cases were covered in the study, and larger cohorts including severe cases with pre-infection samples were considered necessary. Some responding clones were detected in pre-infection memory, which suggested that pre-existing cross-reactive memory T cells had joined the SARS-CoV-2 response. Clones contracting from day 15 to 85 had balanced CD4/CD8 phenotypes, while a second wave expanding from day 15 to 37 was biased towards CD4+. Contracting CD4+ clones turned up mainly in the CM and EM memory subsets, whereas EMRA was where CD8+ clones were enriched. The second-wave clones that peaked on day 37 were not confirmed to be SARS-CoV-2 specific.

Ficoll-Paque density gradient centrifugation was the method used to isolate PBMCs. Data came from an Illumina NovaSeq 6000. TCRalpha and TCRbeta cDNA libraries were constructed by 5'RACE with constant-segment primers, with sample barcodes and unique molecular identifiers being introduced. RNA was extracted from every sample with Trizol reagent. Library amplification was performed in two PCR steps, and a second sample barcode and Illumina TruSeq adapters were introduced in the second step. Sequencing of the libraries was done on an Illumina NovaSeq, producing 2 x 150 bp paired-end reads. Per the authors' processing: The reads were demultiplexed and collapsed into UMI-guided consensus sequences using migec v1.2.7. Using mixcr v2.1.11, the UMI consensuses were aligned to TRA and TRB V and J templates and assembled into clonotypes. A clonotype was counted as expanded or contracted only when both edgeR and NoisET called the clonotype significant, with the noise models trained on biological replicates. edgeR calls used a false discovery rate-adjusted p below 0.01 and a log2 fold-change threshold of 1. As an exploratory analysis of dynamics, max-normalized trajectories of the 1000 most abundant clonotypes were examined with PCA combined with hierarchical clustering. Separately sequenced CD4+ and CD8+ repertoires were used to assign a CD4 or CD8 phenotype to each responding clone. Through fastp at Q25 and MiXCR, TCRdb rebuilt clones from the public reads, retaining in-frame beta chains. Every CDR3 protein is listed once, alongside the most common genes and DNA of its rows. TCRdb, not the original authors, processed these V and J calls. This sample is represented by some 290,000 distinct CDR3 sequences; 15% to 20% of them were singletons. Around a fifth of the sample is taken by the ten largest.

With respect to this clonotype: It has no known antigen specificity. Base qualities are not provided; no much larger clone lies one nucleotide away.

The sequencing sample was made of PBMCs or a T cell subset sorted from them (not recorded which). The clonotype was recovered from a man aged 18 to 30 who had mild COVID-19 (a few samples of this study predate the infection). The sample titles of this study are shuffled in the database, so cell type and time point are left out; the donor was told from shared clones.

The CDR3 in this case is CASSYHRTRPSNQPQHF. The bases are TGTGCCAGCAGTTACCATAGGACAAGACCTAGCAATCAGCCCCAGCATTTT. In this chain, TRBV6-2 or TRBV6-3 is recombined with TRBJ1-5; the best D guess is TRBD1, with 5 bases matching. CDR1 and CDR2 are read off the germline V gene as MNHEY and SVGEGT. V sheds 2 bases and J sheds 0 bases, leaving 14 bases between their ends. Its CDR3 holds 17 amino acids, cysteine through phenylalanine. Only the CDR3 region is kept as DNA, spanning 51 bases read in frame from base 1.